Each of the 20 T cell receptor beta chains below was sequenced from the same sample in a study of somatic mutations in cytotoxic T cells in rheumatoid arthritis. The table came from immunoSEQ multiplex PCR; TCRdb's copy has only in-frame clones and leaves some out. The profile shows about 9,000 clones, 75% to 80% of them singletons. Material: CD8+ T cells sorted from blood. These receptors all come from an adult with rheumatoid arthritis.

The chain carries TRBV19 and TRBJ1-5; D possibly corresponds to TRBD1 (6 bases). The CDR3 extends over 13 amino acids. CDR1 is LNHDA and CDR2 is SQIVND in the germline V gene (reference sequence). Deletions cut 7 bases from V and 6 bases from J, with 13 bases between. CDR3 residues: CASTNRVAQPQHF. Written as DNA, the CDR3 is TGTGCCAGTACTAACAGGGTTGCTCAGCCCCAGCATTTT.

The chain recombines TRBV7-2 with TRBJ2-1; TRBD2 matches at 9 bases. The CDR3 has 14 residues. Germline CDR1 reads SGHTA; CDR2 reads FQGNSA. Trimming at V came to 1 base and at J to 15 bases, leaving 10 bases not matched to a gene. DNA of the CDR3: TGTGCCAGCAGCTTAGGGTTGGCGGGGGGGCCTCGGTTCTTC. This codes for CASSLGLAGGPRFF.

CDR3 sequence (DNA): TGCAGCCCCTCCCCTACCGGGACAGAGAGCAATCAGCCCCAGTATTTT. Encoded protein: CSPSPTGTESNQPQYF. The genes are TRBV29-1 and TRBJ1-5, with TRBD1 matching 7 bases. The end of the DNA is better explained by TRBJ2-3, so the J call may be wrong. The length of the CDR3 is 16 residues. Per germline, CDR1 SQVTM and CDR2 ANQGSEA.

V usage is TRBV5-8 and J usage is TRBJ1-1; unclear D gene. The CDR3 loop spans 13 amino acids. Germline lookup yields CDR1 SGHTS and CDR2 YDEGEE. The ends were cut back, 1 base at V and 5 bases at J, with 9 bases in the middle. The CDR3, as DNA: TGTGCCAGCAGCTTGTTAGGTGAGACTGAAGCTTTCTTT. Translated, it gives CASSLLGETEAFF.

This chain links TRBV30 with TRBJ2-7; 9 nucleotides align to TRBD1. V lost 4 bases to trimming and J lost 3 bases; unmatched junction nucleotides: 7. Germline assignment: CDR1 GTSNPN and CDR2 SVGIG (reference sequence). CDR3 length: 14 residues. The CDR3 spells CAWNRPGQGYEQYF. CDR3 bases: TGTGCCTGGAATCGTCCGGGACAGGGCTACGAGCAGTACTTC.

This clone was recorded a few times. V and J are TRBV29-1 and TRBJ2-2; weak D call: TRBD2 (5 bases). Germline lookup yields CDR1 SQVTM and CDR2 ANQGSEA. With 6 bases removed from V and 0 bases from J, the gap between germline ends came to 11 bases. The length of the CDR3 is 14 residues. The CDR3 spells CSVTGITNTGELFF. The CDR3 coding sequence is TGCAGCGTGACGGGAATCACGAACACCGGGGAGCTGTTTTTT.

The genes are TRBV19 and TRBJ2-3; 13 bases align to TRBD2. The CDR3 length is 17 residues. With 5 bases clipped from V and 0 bases from J, the junction kept 5 bases outside the gene matches. Germline lookup yields CDR1 LNHDA and CDR2 SQIVND (reference sequence). CDR3 in amino acids: CASSPPGLAGSTDTQYF. The CDR3 nucleotides read TGTGCCAGTAGTCCTCCGGGACTAGCGGGAAGCACAGATACGCAGTATTTT. The full variable domain, rest sourced from reference TRBV19 and TRBJ2-3, is DGGITQSPKYLFRKEGQNVTLSCEQNLNHDAMYWYRQDPGQGLRLIYYSQIVNDFQKGDIAEGYSVSREKKESFPLTVTSAQKNPTAFYLCASSPPGLAGSTDTQYFGPGTRLTVL.

The chain uses TRBV9 and TRBJ2-1; no firm D call. Trimming pared 0 bases from V and 0 bases from J, leaving 16 bases between. The CDR3 sequence is 18 residues long. Germline CDR1 SGDLS, CDR2 YYNGEE. CDR3: CASSVGHIDTSSYNEQFF. Here the CDR3 DNA reads TGTGCCAGCAGCGTAGGACATATCGACACGAGCTCCTACAATGAGCAGTTCTTC.

The V call is TRBV18, the J call TRBJ1-3, with a tentative D call TRBD1 (5 bases). Trimming pared 0 bases from V and 1 base from J, leaving 10 bases between. The CDR3 consists of 16 residues. Germline loops: CDR1 KGHSH, CDR2 LQKENI. CDR3 amino acids: CASSPPTAGSGNTIYF. The CDR3 DNA is TGTGCCAGCTCACCACCCACGGCAGGGTCTGGAAACACCATATATTTT.

The chain links TRBV5-5 to TRBJ2-2; D remains unclear. Germline CDR1 and CDR2: SGHKS and YYEKEE (reference sequence). With 0 bases removed from V and 0 bases from J, the gap between germline ends came to 6 bases. The length of the CDR3 is 15 residues. CDR3 sequence reads: CASSLDQANTGELFF. CDR3 DNA sequence: TGTGCCAGCAGCTTGGATCAGGCGAACACCGGGGAGCTGTTTTTT.

The V gene is TRBV29-1, the J gene TRBJ1-2; 10 bases match TRBD1. J lost 0 bases, V lost 8 bases, and 9 bases had no gene match. Germline assignment: CDR1 SQVTM and CDR2 ANQGSEA. The CDR3 length is 15 residues. CDR3 protein: CSFTPGQGSNYGYTF. The CDR3 nucleotides are TGCAGCTTCACCCCGGGACAGGGGTCTAACTATGGCTACACCTTC.

The chain combines TRBV6-1 with TRBJ2-7, with 7 nucleotides matching TRBD1. The CDR3 is 14 residues long. After removal of 4 bases from V and 3 bases from J, the junction contained 6 bases not matched to a gene. Germline assignment: CDR1 MNHNS and CDR2 SASEGT. This CDR3 reads CASSVGTVGYEQYV. CDR3 nucleotides: TGTGCCAGCAGTGTCGGGACAGTGGGCTACGAGCAGTACGTC.

The V call is TRBV19, the J call TRBJ1-1; unclear D gene. V was trimmed by 6 bases and J by 4 bases, leaving 18 bases between them. This CDR3 has 15 amino acids. The germline CDR1 and CDR2 sequences are LNHDA and SQIVND (reference sequence). The CDR3, as DNA: TGTGCCAGTAGCTGGTCGTCGGCGGGAGCCACTGAAGCTTTCTTT. It translates to CASSWSSAGATEAFF.

This clone has just one count. CDR3 sequence: CSVEFGARPDGEQFF. The CDR3 nucleotides are TGCAGCGTTGAATTCGGGGCCCGGCCGGACGGAGAGCAGTTCTTC. This sequence joins TRBV29-1 and TRBJ2-1; D may be TRBD1 or TRBD2 (5 bases each). V dropped 2 bases and J dropped 10 bases, with 21 bases sitting between them. Germline assignment: CDR1 SQVTM and CDR2 ANQGSEA. This CDR3 is built from 15 residues.

The chain has TRBV7-6 and TRBJ2-2, with D perhaps TRBD1 (5 bases). Germline CDR1 is SGHVS and CDR2 is FNYEAQ. CDR3 size: 17 residues. V dropped 5 bases and J dropped 0 bases, with 16 bases sitting between them. The CDR3 reads CASSHEKGRSNTGELFF. For the CDR3, the DNA is TGTGCCAGCAGCCATGAGAAGGGGCGCTCGAACACCGGGGAGCTGTTTTTT.

This chain joins TRBV6-6 and TRBJ2-1, with a tentative D call TRBD2 (5 bases). V lost 2 bases and J lost 11, with 16 bases in between. The CDR3 totals 14 residues. Germline V gene sequence: CDR1 MNHNY, CDR2 SVGAGI (reference sequence). This chain's CDR3 is CASSYPSNPGKQFF. For the CDR3, the DNA is TGTGCCAGCAGTTACCCCTCGAACCCGGGGAAGCAGTTCTTC.

V usage is TRBV19 and J usage is TRBJ1-5; D is undetermined. Germline V CDR1 and CDR2: LNHDA, SQIVND (reference sequence). This CDR3 region has 15 residues. Trimming removed 3 bases from V and 6 bases from J, with 15 bases in between. The CDR3 spells CASSMAGASAQPQHF. As DNA, the CDR3 is TGTGCCAGTAGTATGGCCGGAGCGTCAGCTCAGCCCCAGCATTTT.

A few counts support this clone. Additional DNA sequences in this sample encode the identical CDR3. CDR3 nucleotides: TGCAGCGTTGACAGGGACGACACAGATACGCAGTATTTT. Its translation is CSVDRDDTDTQYF. The V and J genes are TRBV29-1 and TRBJ2-3; D possibly uses TRBD1 or TRBD2 (5 bases each). The V and J ends lost 3 bases and 2 bases respectively, with 9 bases between them. Per the germline V gene, CDR1 is SQVTM and CDR2 is ANQGSEA. The CDR3 length is 13 residues.

V and J are TRBV11-1 and TRBJ2-1; 9 bases agree with TRBD2. The CDR3 covers 14 residues. V trimming: 4 bases; J trimming: 6 bases; junction bases outside the gene matches: 4. Germline values: CDR1 SGHAT, CDR2 FQDESV (reference sequence). CDR3 bases: TGTGCCAGCAGCTCGGGACTAGCTGGCAATGAGCAGTTCTTC. It encodes CASSSGLAGNEQFF.

The genes are TRBV30 and TRBJ2-1; D is possibly TRBD2 (5 bases). V gave up 3 bases and J gave up 6 bases, with 15 bases separating them. The CDR3 is 14 amino acids. Germline V gene sequence: CDR1 GTSNPN, CDR2 SVGIG (reference sequence). CDR3 sequence: CAWRPGGPVNEQFF. The CDR3 bases are TGTGCCTGGAGGCCCGGCGGGCCGGTCAATGAGCAGTTCTTC.